Shown below are 30 T cell receptor beta chains from a single sample sequenced in a study of cytomegalovirus exposure and HLA in healthy donors (dated by TCRdb to about 2017). Library preparation employed the immunoSEQ multiplex PCR assay. For the multiplex PCR, a mixture combining 60 forward primers for TCR Vbeta segments and 13 reverse primers for TCR Jbeta segments was used. As stored in TCRdb, this immuneACCESS dataset retains in-frame rearrangements with V and J assigned. A fraction of the clones does not appear; measured against another copy, unresolved V genes explain less than half of the discrepancy, and the remainder lacks a known reason. Recorded for this sample are 150,000 to 200,000 clones; over 75% of them occurred a single time. The top ten constitute roughly 3% of the sample. The sequencing sample was made of PBMCs. Receptors originate from a female donor in good health and CMV-seronegative.

The chain uses TRBV7-3 and TRBJ2-1; TRBD2 aligns across 8 bases. The CDR3 is 14 amino acids. Germline V lookup: CDR1 SGHTA, CDR2 FQGTGA. V trimming: 3 bases; J trimming: 10 bases; junction bases outside the gene matches: 8. This CDR3 reads CASSLSGGASEQFF. Written as DNA, the CDR3 is TGTGCCAGCAGCTTGTCGGGGGGGGCAAGCGAGCAGTTCTTC.

V usage is TRBV6-6 and J usage is TRBJ1-2; no reliable D call. CDR3 length equals 11 residues. V lost 11 bases and J 6 bases, leaving 13 bases between the germline ends. The germline gives CDR1 MNHNY, CDR2 SVGAGI (reference sequence). The CDR3 protein is CACSGVDGYTF. CDR3 in DNA: TGTGCCTGCTCCGGGGTGGATGGCTACACCTTC.

This rearrangement joins TRBV5-5 to TRBJ2-7, with a possible D match to TRBD2 (5 bases). V shed 4 bases and J shed 1 base, with 12 bases lying between them. Germline lookup yields CDR1 SGHKS and CDR2 YYEKEE (reference sequence). CDR3 length equals 14 residues. CDR3 in DNA: TGTGCCAGCAGCCGACGGGCGGGTTCCTACGAGCAGTACTTC. It yields the protein CASSRRAGSYEQYF.

The chain recombines TRBV11-2 with TRBJ2-5; 11 nucleotides line up with TRBD1. The DNA end lines up better with TRBJ2-7; the J call may be wrong. This CDR3 spans 14 amino acids. Germline CDR1 and CDR2: SGHAT and FQNNGV. For the CDR3, the DNA is TGTGCCAGCAGCCAAACTGGGACAGGGGGCGAGCAGTACTTC. Translated, it gives CASSQTGTGGEQYF.

The chain couples TRBV27 to TRBJ2-1, with 9 bases that match TRBD1. This CDR3 region has 14 residues. V lost 4 bases, J lost 9 bases, and 7 bases stayed unmatched. From germline, CDR1 is MNHEY and CDR2 SMNVEV (reference sequence). CDR3 bases: TGTGCCAGCAGTTCCGGGACAGGGATAGGTGAGCAGTTCTTC. Protein: CASSSGTGIGEQFF.

The genes are TRBV5-4 and TRBJ2-3; 9 nucleotides agree with TRBD2. This CDR3 has 16 residues. V shed 1 base, J shed 4 bases, and the junction held 7 bases outside the gene matches. The V gene's germline CDR1 is SGHNT and CDR2 YYREEE (reference sequence). CDR3 sequence: CASSLSAGGPSDTQYF. For the CDR3, the DNA is TGTGCCAGCAGCTTGTCGGCGGGAGGGCCGTCAGATACGCAGTATTTT.

The gene calls are TRBV7-9 and TRBJ2-7; TRBD2 matches at 9 bases. V dropped 0 bases and J dropped 3; count of bases not matched to a gene: 3. This CDR3 comprises 15 residues. Germline CDR1 SEHNR, CDR2 FQNEAQ (reference sequence). CDR3 DNA sequence: TGTGCCAGCAGCTTAGCTAGCGGGAGTAACTACGAGCAGTACTTC. This gives the protein CASSLASGSNYEQYF.

The rearrangement links TRBV28 to TRBJ1-2; D perhaps matches TRBD1 (6 bases). CDR1 MDHEN and CDR2 SYDVKM come from the germline V gene. The CDR3 loop spans 16 amino acids. Trimming shortened V by 5 bases and J by 3 bases, and 19 bases separated the two germline ends. In DNA, the CDR3 is TGTGCCAGCAGTCGCGGCACCGGGACATTTTACTATGGCTACACCTTC. Protein sequence: CASSRGTGTFYYGYTF.

This clone has a handful of counts. This sequence joins TRBV30 and TRBJ1-5, with D possibly matching TRBD1 (5 bases). The V gene lost 3 bases and the J gene lost 0 bases, with 9 bases spanning the gap. This CDR3 spans 14 amino acids. Germline values: CDR1 GTSNPN, CDR2 SVGIG (reference sequence). The CDR3 DNA sequence: TGTGCCTGGAGCACGACAGCTAGCAATCAGCCCCAGCATTTT. Translation: CAWSTTASNQPQHF.

The J gene is TRBJ1-1, the V gene TRBV6-5; the D gene is possibly TRBD1 (6 bases). V was clipped by 0 bases and J by 3 bases, with 14 bases between them. CDR3 length equals 16 residues. The V gene's germline CDR1 is MNHEY and CDR2 SVGAGI. The CDR3 DNA sequence: TGTGCCAGCAGTTACTCGCGGGGGCGCCTTGACACTGAAGCTTTCTTT. It is translated as CASSYSRGRLDTEAFF.

This clone was observed a single time. In nucleotides, the CDR3 is TGCGCCAGCAGCCAAATGACAGGGGAGTGGTCTGAAGCTTTCTTT. It yields the protein CASSQMTGEWSEAFF. This sequence joins TRBV4-1 and TRBJ1-1; TRBD1 matches at 8 bases. CDR3 length equals 15 residues. Germline CDR1 reads MGHRA; CDR2 reads YSYEKL. Trimming at V came to 2 bases and at J to 6 bases, leaving 8 bases not matched to a gene.

The chain links TRBV15 to TRBJ2-1; possibly TRBD2 for D (6 bases). Trimming left V 0 bases short and J 4 bases short, with 10 bases between. The V gene's germline CDR1 is LNHNV and CDR2 YYDKDF (reference sequence). There are 15 residues in the CDR3. In nucleotides, the CDR3 is TGTGCCACCAGCAGAGATGGGGGGAATTACAATGAGCAGTTCTTC. Translated: CATSRDGGNYNEQFF.

V gene TRBV7-3 combines with J gene TRBJ2-5, with D unclear. Germline assignment: CDR1 SGHTA and CDR2 FQGTGA. CDR3 length equals 13 residues. Between the trimmed V and J ends, which lost 3 bases and 5 bases, there was a span of 10 bases. The chain's CDR3 is CASSFGARETQYF. In DNA, the CDR3 is TGTGCCAGCAGCTTCGGTGCGCGGGAGACCCAGTACTTC.

The rearrangement uses TRBV7-2 and TRBJ1-1; the match to TRBD1 covers 8 bases. The CDR3 spans 14 residues. V gave up 7 bases and J gave up 3 bases; unmatched junction bases: 7. CDR1 is SGHTA and CDR2 is FQGNSA in the germline V gene. The CDR3 nucleotides read TGTGCCAGCACCCCGGACAGGGAATACACTGAAGCTTTCTTT. Translation: CASTPDREYTEAFF.

This chain uses TRBV9 with TRBJ2-3; TRBD1 aligns across 7 bases. CDR3 length: 12 residues. The ends lost 3 bases at V and 6 bases at J; junction bases unmatched: 1. From germline, CDR1 is SGDLS and CDR2 YYNGEE. CDR3 loop: CASSARGDTQYF. The CDR3 nucleotides read TGTGCCAGCAGCGCCAGGGGGGATACGCAGTATTTT.

The J gene is TRBJ2-5, the V gene TRBV15; TRBD2 matches 14 bases. CDR1 is LNHNV, CDR2 YYDKDF, per germline (reference sequence). With 3 bases clipped from V and 4 bases from J, the junction kept 4 bases outside the gene matches. CDR3 size: 16 residues. Here the CDR3 reads CATSSSGLAGAETQYF. DNA of the CDR3: TGTGCCACCAGCAGCTCGGGACTAGCGGGGGCAGAGACCCAGTACTTC.

The chain uses TRBV27 and TRBJ2-5, with a weak D call TRBD1 (5 bases). Germline CDR1 reads MNHEY; CDR2 reads SMNVEV (reference sequence). The ends were cut back, 4 bases at V and 5 bases at J, with 17 bases in the middle. This CDR3 is 15 amino acids long. The CDR3 protein is CASSYRGLLGETQYF. The CDR3 region has the DNA TGTGCCAGCAGTTATAGGGGCCTACTGGGGGAGACCCAGTACTTC.

The genes are TRBV29-1 and TRBJ2-3, with 7 positions matching TRBD1. With 4 bases clipped from V and 2 bases from J, the junction kept 6 bases outside the gene matches. The germline gives CDR1 SQVTM, CDR2 ANQGSEA. This CDR3 region has 14 residues. CDR3 protein: CSVARDSSTDTQYF. CDR3 in DNA: TGCAGCGTTGCCCGGGACAGTTCCACAGATACGCAGTATTTT.

The rearrangement links TRBV7-2 to TRBJ2-3; 13 bases agree with TRBD2. The germline V gene encodes CDR1 SGHTA and CDR2 FQGNSA. The junction had 15 bases not matched to a gene; V was cut back by 5 bases and J by 10 bases. The CDR3 extends over 17 amino acids. For the CDR3, the DNA is TGTGCCAGCAGCGCCACTAGCGGGGGGGCCGGGAGAATGGCGCAGTATTTT. Translated, it gives CASSATSGGAGRMAQYF.

V usage is TRBV5-6 and J usage is TRBJ1-5; no firm D call. Germline V gene data show CDR1 as SGHDT and CDR2 as YYEEEE. Trimming took 0 bases from V and 5 from J, leaving 12 bases between them. The CDR3 totals 15 residues. The CDR3, as DNA: TGTGCCAGCAGCTTGGAAACAGCGGGAGATCAGCCCCAGCATTTT. Protein sequence: CASSLETAGDQPQHF.

On this clone: This specimen includes other DNA sequences encoding the same CDR3. The chain employs TRBV6-5 and TRBJ1-2; D not certain. The CDR3 is made up of 14 amino acids. V lost 3 bases to trimming and J lost 3 bases, with 11 bases between them. The germline V gene has CDR1 MNHEY and CDR2 SVGAGI. CDR3 DNA sequence: TGTGCCAGCAGTTATCGGGATCGGGACTATGGCTACACCTTC. As protein: CASSYRDRDYGYTF.

J is TRBJ2-7 and V is TRBV11-2, with D possibly being TRBD1 (5 bases). The germline V gene has CDR1 SGHAT and CDR2 FQNNGV. This CDR3 comprises 15 residues. V was cut by 3 bases and J by 5 bases, with 17 bases left in between. CDR3 nucleotide sequence: TGTGCCAGCAGCTTCGGATGGGAAGGGGCCAACGAGCAGTACTTC. This gives the protein CASSFGWEGANEQYF.

The chain joins TRBV4-1 to TRBJ2-7, with D maybe TRBD1 (5 bases). Germline CDR1 is MGHRA and CDR2 is YSYEKL. The CDR3 consists of 13 residues. Trimming cost V 1 base and J 3 bases, with 7 bases left between them. Here the CDR3 reads CASSQGRDYEQYF. DNA for the CDR3: TGCGCCAGCAGCCAAGGCAGGGACTACGAGCAGTACTTC.

The rearrangement links TRBV5-1 to TRBJ1-4; the D is unclear. The CDR3 is made up of 14 amino acids. CDR1 and CDR2 from the germline V gene are SGHRS and YFSETQ. Trimming stripped 0 bases from V and 5 bases from J, with 8 bases between. The CDR3 coding sequence is TGCGCCAGCAGCTTGGACCTACGGAATGAAAAACTGTTTTTT. It yields the protein CASSLDLRNEKLFF.

The chain links TRBV15 to TRBJ2-7, with 10 nucleotides matching TRBD1. The V and J ends lost 3 bases and 5 bases, in that order; junction bases with no gene match: 7. Germline CDR1 is LNHNV and CDR2 is YYDKDF (reference sequence). This CDR3 region has 15 residues. CDR3 bases: TGTGCCACCAGCAGGCCGGGACAGGGGTTCCACGAGCAGTACTTC. Protein: CATSRPGQGFHEQYF.

The V and J genes are TRBV6-6 and TRBJ2-1; TRBD1 matches at 7 bases. V lost 3 bases, J lost 2 bases, and 4 bases stayed unmatched. The length of the CDR3 is 15 residues. Looked up from germline, CDR1 is MNHNY and CDR2 is SVGAGI (reference sequence). CDR3 sequence (DNA): TGTGCCAGCAGTTATGAGGGGACAGCCTACAATGAGCAGTTCTTC. Its protein product is CASSYEGTAYNEQFF.

The chain links TRBV5-1 to TRBJ2-7, with no clear D. The germline V and J ends were trimmed by 0 bases and 10 bases, with 14 bases remaining between them. CDR1 SGHRS and CDR2 YFSETQ come from the germline V gene. The CDR3 loop spans 13 amino acids. CDR3 loop: CASSLAGSTSQYF. Here the CDR3 DNA reads TGCGCCAGCAGCTTGGCGGGTTCTACGAGTCAGTACTTC.

The CDR3 protein is CASSVGGVRGGDANGYTF. DNA of the CDR3: TGTGCCAGCAGCGTTGGGGGGGTACGAGGAGGGGATGCTAATGGCTACACCTTC. The J gene is TRBJ1-2, the V gene TRBV5-4; TRBD1 might be the D (5 bases). The V end was cut by 4 bases, the J end by 6 bases, with 28 bases between. CDR3 length: 18 residues. Germline CDR1 is SGHNT and CDR2 is YYREEE (reference sequence).

The CDR3 nucleotides read TGTGCCAGCAGTTATGCCCTAGCGGGGGCCACAGATACGCAGTATTTT. Protein sequence: CASSYALAGATDTQYF. The chain employs TRBV6-5 and TRBJ2-3; TRBD2 agrees at 10 bases. V gave up 3 bases and J gave up 2 bases; unmatched junction bases: 5. CDR1 and CDR2 (germline): MNHEY, SVGAGI. The CDR3 is 16 residues long.

DNA for the CDR3: TGTGCCTCTGACAGGAGCAGGGGTAATGAAAAACTGTTTTTT. This encodes CASDRSRGNEKLFF. V and J are TRBV6-1 and TRBJ1-4; D is perhaps TRBD1 (6 bases). This CDR3 spans 14 amino acids. V lost 11 bases to trimming and J lost 4 bases, with 17 bases between them. Germline-derived CDR1 and CDR2 are MNHNS and SASEGT.